This T cell receptor (beta chain) was profiled in a study of blood T cell repertoires in COVID-19. Study context: PBMCs, B-cell-depleted T cells, or T cells provided the cDNA or gDNA that made up the material.

Methods used by the authors: Estimated nucleated cell counts came from reference gene primer amplification. Produced via immunoSEQ multiplex PCR; TCRdb's table is partial and in-frame only. The V and J calls and the clone size are those of that table, but D and trimming were determined from the DNA. The data contain around 74,000 clones, around nine tenths of them singletons. CDR1 SGHDN and CDR2 FVKESK come from the germline V gene. The CDR3 contains 13 residues. After removal of 3 bases from V and 10 bases from J, the junction contained 6 bases not matched to a gene. V is TRBV14 and J is TRBJ2-1; TRBD2 matches 7 bases. This receptor was identified in a man younger than 45 with acute or convalescent COVID-19. The specimen sequenced was peripheral blood. For the CDR3, the DNA is TGTGCCAGCAGCCACGTGGGAGGGCGAGAGCAGTTCTTC. This sequence encodes CASSHVGGREQFF.